The source of this TCR beta chain is a study of cytomegalovirus exposure and HLA in healthy donors. Study-wide background: Roughly 86 million unique TCRs from HLA-typed donors made up an early data release. Study results and limitations: With later analysis, a missense DCLRE1C variant became linked to TCR beta V- and J-gene trimming.

On this clone: The antigen is not known.

V lost 6 bases and J lost 0; bases outside the gene matches: 9. Germline V CDR1 and CDR2: SGHTA, FQGNSA. This CDR3 has 17 amino acids. Both 60 Vbeta primers and 13 Jbeta primers went into the PCR. In the authors' workflow: Later work found about 80 million unique TCR beta chains, with around 10 million shared. Profiled with immunoSEQ multiplex PCR; TCRdb holds only in-frame clones, not every one. For V, J and clone size, that table is used; D and trimming come from the DNA. The sample yields around 110,000 clones, roughly 82% seen once. The V and J genes are TRBV7-2 and TRBJ1-3, with 9 bases matching TRBD1. The sequencing sample was made of PBMCs. The clonotype originates from a woman aged 50 to 60 in good health and CMV-seropositive. The DNA of the CDR3 is TGTGCCAGCAGTCCCAAGGGACAGGGTTTCTCTGGAAACACCATATATTTT. The encoded protein is CASSPKGQGFSGNTIYF.